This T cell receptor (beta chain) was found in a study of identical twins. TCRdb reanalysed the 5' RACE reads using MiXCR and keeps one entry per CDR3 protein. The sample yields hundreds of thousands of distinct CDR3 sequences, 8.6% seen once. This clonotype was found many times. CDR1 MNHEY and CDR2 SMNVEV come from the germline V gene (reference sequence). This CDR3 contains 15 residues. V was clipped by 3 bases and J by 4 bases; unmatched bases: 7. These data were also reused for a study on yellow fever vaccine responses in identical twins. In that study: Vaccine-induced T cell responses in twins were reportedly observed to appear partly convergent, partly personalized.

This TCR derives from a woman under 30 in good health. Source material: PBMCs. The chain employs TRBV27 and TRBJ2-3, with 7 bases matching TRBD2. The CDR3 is CASSFAGRAADTQYF. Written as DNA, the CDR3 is TGTGCCAGCAGTTTTGCAGGGAGGGCCGCAGATACGCAGTATTTT.